This TCR beta chain was sequenced during a study of read filtering for tumor transcriptome and immune sequencing. Study information: The cohort had 17 men and around 15 women aged about 47 to 90, mean about 70 years. Transcriptome libraries were built from DNase-treated RNA. Fewer than 10 patients were R-ISS I, roughly 15 were R-ISS II, 6 or 7 were R-ISS III.

This clonotype appeared a few times. Antigen unknown. Germline lookup yields CDR1 LGHDT and CDR2 YNNKEL (reference sequence). Trimming removed 0 bases from V and 2 bases from J, with 8 bases in between. The CDR3 contains 15 residues. Molecular barcoded adaptors covering alpha/delta and beta/gamma chains were used on about 390 ng RNA. TCRdb re-called the reads with MiXCR, one entry per CDR3 protein. Found here are approximately 140,000 distinct CDR3 sequences, about 13% of them singletons; the top ten hold just under 8.5%. Points from the study as a whole: Single-read clonotypes: approximately 87% of IR-seq clonotypes (roughly 4% of reads), 74.6% of RNA-seq clonotypes (approximately 49% of reads).

The specimen was a population of CD138-negative cells sorted from bone marrow. The chain is built from TRBV3-1 and TRBJ1-5, with no clear D. The TCR originated in a donor at least 40 years old with multiple myeloma. CDR3 loop: CASSQDWSRNQPQHF. The CDR3 DNA follows: TGTGCCAGCAGCCAAGATTGGTCGCGCAATCAGCCCCAGCATTTT.